Detailed here is one T cell receptor (beta chain). This sample was taken from a study of blood T cells in healthy people across ages. A second roughly 7 to 12 cycle PCR used barcoded and J-beta primers. MiXCR was run by TCRdb on the 5' RACE reads, yielding one entry per CDR3 protein. The data contain about 1.4 million distinct CDR3 sequences, almost 60% of them seen just once; the ten biggest clones take up 6.7%. CDR3 length equals 16 residues. Germline CDR1 reads SGHTA; CDR2 reads FQGNSA. V lost 1 base and J 1 base, leaving 13 bases between the germline ends. The genes are TRBV7-2 and TRBJ2-5; D is undetermined. Material for sequencing was blood. The sequence was collected from a man aged 18 to 29 in good health. CDR3 in amino acids: CASSLEGWVPQETQYF. Written as DNA, the CDR3 is TGTGCCAGCAGCTTAGAAGGTTGGGTACCCCAAGAGACCCAGTACTTC.